Listed here are 25 T cell receptor beta chains from one sample, sequenced in a study of T cells in Graves' hyperthyroidism and ophthalmopathy (dated by TCRdb to between 2018 and 2021). The receptor library was made with multiplex PCR. The reads were generated on an Illumina HiSeq 2000. The TCR beta CDR3 regions were amplified from RNA transcripts. The first round of RT-PCR for the TCR CDR3 was performed with the HTBI primer set and the Qiagen OneStep RT-PCR kit. In-frame beta chains were kept once TCRdb had trimmed the public reads at Q25 with fastp and called clones with MiXCR. Records with the same CDR3 protein are collapsed into one entry carrying the most frequent genes and DNA. Present in this sample are 380,000 or so distinct CDR3 sequences, about 13% of which were seen just once. In total, the top ten clones hold around 21% of the sample. Sequences were obtained from blood. These receptor sequences come from a man aged 25-45 years with Graves' hyperthyroidism that later progressed to Graves' ophthalmopathy.

This clonotype was seen at least ten times. The chain has TRBV12-3 or TRBV12-4 and TRBJ2-1; 7 bases agree with TRBD2. The CDR3 totals 17 residues. The ends lost 2 bases at V and 0 bases at J; junction bases unmatched: 7. The CDR3 DNA reads TGTGCCAGCAGTTTATCGGTAGCGGGTTTCTCCTACAATGAGCAGTTCTTC. This codes for CASSLSVAGFSYNEQFF.

This clonotype was observed at least ten times. The chain recombines TRBV20-1 with TRBJ2-7, with D maybe TRBD1 (6 bases). V was shortened by 0 bases and J by 6 bases, with 12 bases between the two germline ends. The CDR3 is 13 amino acids. CDR1 and CDR2 (germline): DFQATT, SNEGSKA (reference sequence). CDR3 loop: CSARDTGYPEQYF. The CDR3 nucleotides are TGCAGTGCTAGAGATACAGGGTACCCCGAGCAGTACTTC.

In its sample, this clonotype was seen many times. The V gene is TRBV27, the J gene TRBJ2-3; 10 nucleotides agree with TRBD2. CDR3 length: 18 amino acids. Germline CDR1 reads MNHEY; CDR2 reads SMNVEV (reference sequence). J lost 2 bases, V lost 2 bases, and 10 bases had no gene match. This chain's CDR3 is CASSLLAQLAGPTDTQYF. The CDR3 DNA follows: TGTGCCAGCAGTTTACTCGCCCAACTAGCGGGGCCCACAGATACGCAGTATTTT.

The CDR3 sequence is CASSYSKSVGSYEQYF. The CDR3 region has the DNA TGTGCCAGCAGTTACTCTAAAAGCGTCGGGTCCTACGAGCAGTACTTC. The chain employs TRBV6-2 or TRBV6-3 and TRBJ2-7; no clear D. With 0 bases removed from V and 1 base from J, the gap between germline ends came to 13 bases. The CDR3 is 16 amino acids. Germline V gene data show CDR1 as MNHEY and CDR2 as SVGEGT.

The V call is TRBV11-2, the J call TRBJ2-1, with TRBD2 identical over 10 bases. With 5 bases clipped from V and 2 bases from J, the junction kept 9 bases outside the gene matches. Germline values: CDR1 SGHAT, CDR2 FQNNGV. The CDR3 consists of 17 residues. CDR3 sequence: CASSNSWSGGAYNEQFF. The CDR3 bases are TGTGCCAGCAGCAATTCCTGGAGCGGGGGGGCCTACAATGAGCAGTTCTTC.

V gene TRBV25-1 combines with J gene TRBJ2-5; D unresolved. The CDR3 runs 13 residues. V was clipped by 1 base and J by 6 bases, with 9 bases between them. Germline V gene lookup returns CDR1 MGHDK and CDR2 SYGVNS. The CDR3 spells CASSESGLKTQYF. The CDR3 bases are TGTGCCAGCAGTGAATCGGGCCTCAAGACCCAGTACTTC.

The sample holds many counts of this clonotype. V is TRBV27 and J is TRBJ1-6, with D hard to call. Trimming pared 2 bases from V and 10 bases from J, leaving 15 bases between. Germline V gene sequence: CDR1 MNHEY, CDR2 SMNVEV (reference sequence). The CDR3 sequence is 15 residues long. The CDR3 nucleotides are TGTGCCAGCAGTTTAAGGACGAAAAGTGAATCACCCCTCCACTTT. It specifies CASSLRTKSESPLHF.

This chain joins TRBV7-9 and TRBJ1-1; 9 bases match TRBD1. Losses at the gene ends were 5 bases for V and 2 bases for J; bases not matched to a gene: 12. The length of the CDR3 is 17 residues. The germline V gene encodes CDR1 SEHNR and CDR2 FQNEAQ (reference sequence). In DNA form, the CDR3 reads TGTGCCAGCAGCCCGGACAGGGGAGTAGAGAGAAACACTGAAGCTTTCTTT. It yields the protein CASSPDRGVERNTEAFF.

In its sample, this clonotype was seen a few times. The chain has TRBV20-1 and TRBJ2-3; TRBD2 matches 11 bases. V dropped 0 bases and J dropped 6; count of bases not matched to a gene: 5. The germline V gene encodes CDR1 DFQATT and CDR2 SNEGSKA (reference sequence). CDR3 size: 15 residues. The CDR3 region has the DNA TGCAGTGCTAGAGATGCGACTAGCGGGGAGGATACGCAGTATTTT. Its protein is CSARDATSGEDTQYF.

The chain recombines TRBV5-1 with TRBJ1-1; D not certain. Germline CDR1 is SGHRS and CDR2 is YFSETQ. This CDR3 has 15 residues. The ends were cut back, 4 bases at V and 4 bases at J, with 17 bases in the middle. CDR3 nucleotide sequence: TGCGCCAGCAGCCCGGACCCGGCGGGTGCCACTGAAGCTTTCTTT. Translated, it gives CASSPDPAGATEAFF.

This clonotype was seen a few times. This chain joins TRBV10-3 and TRBJ2-7, with D perhaps given as TRBD1 or TRBD2 (6 bases each). The length of the CDR3 is 12 residues. V dropped 6 bases and J dropped 9 bases, with 15 bases sitting between them. Germline V gives CDR1 ENHRY, CDR2 SYGVKD. The CDR3 here is CAISQSGDWQYF. The CDR3 DNA follows: TGTGCCATCAGCCAATCAGGGGACTGGCAGTACTTC.

At least ten counts were recorded for this clonotype. V is TRBV2 and J is TRBJ1-4; D call uncertain. Germline loops: CDR1 SNHLY, CDR2 FYNNEI. The length of the CDR3 is 13 residues. V lost 5 bases, J lost 4 bases, and 8 bases lay in between. In DNA form, the CDR3 reads TGTGCCAGCAGTCTAAACAGTAATGAAAAACTGTTTTTT. Translating gives CASSLNSNEKLFF.

The chain employs TRBV29-1 and TRBJ2-7; TRBD2 might be the D (6 bases). The CDR3 sequence is 13 residues long. Per germline, CDR1 SQVTM and CDR2 ANQGSEA. Between the trimmed V and J ends, which lost 6 bases and 3 bases, there was a span of 15 bases. The CDR3 spells CSVETGTYYEQYF. The CDR3 DNA follows: TGCAGCGTGGAGACCGGGACTTACTACGAGCAGTACTTC.

This clonotype was picked up many times. This chain uses TRBV28 with TRBJ2-7; TRBD1 matches 9 bases. Germline V gives CDR1 MDHEN, CDR2 SYDVKM. The CDR3 loop spans 16 amino acids. V shed 3 bases and J 1 base; nucleotides not matched to a gene: 7. CDR3 in DNA: TGTGCCAGCAGTTTTCCATTCGGACAGGGGTCCTACGAGCAGTACTTC. As protein: CASSFPFGQGSYEQYF.

This chain connects TRBV14 to TRBJ1-4; no firm D call. Germline V CDR1 and CDR2: SGHDN, FVKESK. Trimming shortened V by 4 bases and J by 7 bases, and 19 bases separated the two germline ends. There are 16 residues in the CDR3. CDR3 nucleotides: TGTGCCAGCAGCCCCACGCGGATACCATTTGCTGAAAAACTGTTTTTT. Its protein is CASSPTRIPFAEKLFF.

This clonotype occurred many times. This chain uses TRBV7-8 with TRBJ2-7; the D gene is possibly TRBD1 (5 bases). The length of the CDR3 is 14 residues. Trimming stripped 5 bases from V and 6 bases from J, with 17 bases between. Germline CDR1 reads SGHVS; CDR2 reads FQNEAQ. CDR3 protein: CASSPRPQVAEQYF. The CDR3 nucleotides read TGTGCCAGCAGCCCAAGGCCACAGGTTGCCGAGCAGTACTTC.

This clonotype occurred many times. The chain couples TRBV15 to TRBJ1-1, with D unresolved. This CDR3 is built from 14 residues. The ends were cut back, 0 bases at V and 5 bases at J, with 10 bases in the middle. CDR1 is LNHNV, CDR2 YYDKDF, per germline (reference sequence). The CDR3 DNA reads as TGTGCCACCAGCAGAGATCGTGAAGCAACTGAAGCTTTCTTT. It translates to CATSRDREATEAFF.

Many counts were recorded for this clonotype. The V gene is TRBV6-1, the J gene TRBJ1-4; a possible D gene is TRBD1 (6 bases). V lost 5 bases to trimming and J lost 0 bases, with 10 bases between them. In germline, CDR1 is MNHNS, CDR2 SASEGT. The CDR3 consists of 15 residues. The CDR3 region is CASSFNRATNEKLFF. The CDR3 region has the DNA TGTGCCAGCAGTTTCAACAGGGCAACTAATGAAAAACTGTTTTTT.

At least ten counts were recorded for this clonotype. The gene calls are TRBV2 and TRBJ1-5, with D unresolved. The V and J ends lost 2 bases and 2 bases respectively, with 10 bases between them. The CDR3 totals 15 residues. CDR1 and CDR2 from the germline V gene are SNHLY and FYNNEI. The CDR3 sequence is CASSESRLGNQPQHF. The CDR3 region has the DNA TGTGCCAGCAGTGAAAGTCGGTTAGGCAATCAGCCCCAGCATTTT.

This chain joins TRBV6-6 and TRBJ2-2, with D hard to call. The germline gives CDR1 MNHNY, CDR2 SVGAGI (reference sequence). CDR3 size: 16 residues. V shed 2 bases and J shed 2 bases, with 12 bases lying between them. The CDR3 bases are TGTGCCAGCAGTTACGTTTCACGTATTAACACCGGGGAGCTGTTTTTT. This sequence encodes CASSYVSRINTGELFF.

This clonotype was seen at least ten times. The chain employs TRBV7-9 and TRBJ2-7; TRBD1 matches at 9 bases. CDR1 and CDR2 (germline): SEHNR, FQNEAQ (reference sequence). After removal of 5 bases from V and 2 bases from J, the junction contained 7 bases not matched to a gene. The CDR3 spans 15 residues. CDR3 DNA sequence: TGTGCCAGCAGCCAAGGCGGGACAGGGCCCTACGAGCAGTACTTC. It is translated as CASSQGGTGPYEQYF. Filled out from reference TRBV7-9 and TRBJ2-7, the complete variable domain reads DTGVSQNPRHKITKRGQNVTFRCDPISEHNRLYWYRQTLGQGPEFLTYFQNEAQLEKSRLLSDRFSAERPKGSFSTLEIQRTEQGDSAMYLCASSQGGTGPYEQYFGPGTRLTVT.

About this clonotype: It may be a read error: a sequence one base away is much more abundant. V is TRBV12-3 or TRBV12-4 and J is TRBJ1-5; D gene unclear. This CDR3 has 14 amino acids. CDR3 nucleotide sequence: TGTACCAGCAGTTTATCCGGGTCCTATCAGCCCCAGCATTTT. This translates into CTSSLSGSYQPQHF.

This clonotype was observed many times. The chain has TRBV6-1 and TRBJ2-1; 10 bases map to TRBD2. V gave up 1 base and J gave up 3 bases; unmatched junction bases: 9. CDR3 length: 18 residues. Germline V gives CDR1 MNHNS, CDR2 SASEGT. In nucleotides, the CDR3 is TGTGCCAGCAGTGAAGAAGCCTTTAAGCGGGGGGGCTACAATGAGCAGTTCTTC. Its protein product is CASSEEAFKRGGYNEQFF.

At least ten counts were recorded for this clonotype. The gene calls are TRBV2 and TRBJ1-1; D unclear. The germline V and J ends were trimmed by 8 bases and 4 bases, with 8 bases remaining between them. CDR3 length: 11 amino acids. Germline assignment: CDR1 SNHLY and CDR2 FYNNEI. CDR3 bases: TGTGCCAGCCAGCTAGGCACTGAAGCTTTCTTT. This gives the protein CASQLGTEAFF.

This clonotype has a count of ten or more. This chain uses TRBV6-2 or TRBV6-3 with TRBJ1-5, with TRBD1 matching over 8 bases. The CDR3 covers 15 residues. Germline loops: CDR1 MNHEY, CDR2 SVGEGT. V shed 6 bases, J shed 3 bases, and the junction held 7 bases outside the gene matches. As DNA, the CDR3 is TGTGCCAGCAGCTCCCCAGGGGGCTCCAATCAGCCCCAGCATTTT. Its protein product is CASSSPGGSNQPQHF.